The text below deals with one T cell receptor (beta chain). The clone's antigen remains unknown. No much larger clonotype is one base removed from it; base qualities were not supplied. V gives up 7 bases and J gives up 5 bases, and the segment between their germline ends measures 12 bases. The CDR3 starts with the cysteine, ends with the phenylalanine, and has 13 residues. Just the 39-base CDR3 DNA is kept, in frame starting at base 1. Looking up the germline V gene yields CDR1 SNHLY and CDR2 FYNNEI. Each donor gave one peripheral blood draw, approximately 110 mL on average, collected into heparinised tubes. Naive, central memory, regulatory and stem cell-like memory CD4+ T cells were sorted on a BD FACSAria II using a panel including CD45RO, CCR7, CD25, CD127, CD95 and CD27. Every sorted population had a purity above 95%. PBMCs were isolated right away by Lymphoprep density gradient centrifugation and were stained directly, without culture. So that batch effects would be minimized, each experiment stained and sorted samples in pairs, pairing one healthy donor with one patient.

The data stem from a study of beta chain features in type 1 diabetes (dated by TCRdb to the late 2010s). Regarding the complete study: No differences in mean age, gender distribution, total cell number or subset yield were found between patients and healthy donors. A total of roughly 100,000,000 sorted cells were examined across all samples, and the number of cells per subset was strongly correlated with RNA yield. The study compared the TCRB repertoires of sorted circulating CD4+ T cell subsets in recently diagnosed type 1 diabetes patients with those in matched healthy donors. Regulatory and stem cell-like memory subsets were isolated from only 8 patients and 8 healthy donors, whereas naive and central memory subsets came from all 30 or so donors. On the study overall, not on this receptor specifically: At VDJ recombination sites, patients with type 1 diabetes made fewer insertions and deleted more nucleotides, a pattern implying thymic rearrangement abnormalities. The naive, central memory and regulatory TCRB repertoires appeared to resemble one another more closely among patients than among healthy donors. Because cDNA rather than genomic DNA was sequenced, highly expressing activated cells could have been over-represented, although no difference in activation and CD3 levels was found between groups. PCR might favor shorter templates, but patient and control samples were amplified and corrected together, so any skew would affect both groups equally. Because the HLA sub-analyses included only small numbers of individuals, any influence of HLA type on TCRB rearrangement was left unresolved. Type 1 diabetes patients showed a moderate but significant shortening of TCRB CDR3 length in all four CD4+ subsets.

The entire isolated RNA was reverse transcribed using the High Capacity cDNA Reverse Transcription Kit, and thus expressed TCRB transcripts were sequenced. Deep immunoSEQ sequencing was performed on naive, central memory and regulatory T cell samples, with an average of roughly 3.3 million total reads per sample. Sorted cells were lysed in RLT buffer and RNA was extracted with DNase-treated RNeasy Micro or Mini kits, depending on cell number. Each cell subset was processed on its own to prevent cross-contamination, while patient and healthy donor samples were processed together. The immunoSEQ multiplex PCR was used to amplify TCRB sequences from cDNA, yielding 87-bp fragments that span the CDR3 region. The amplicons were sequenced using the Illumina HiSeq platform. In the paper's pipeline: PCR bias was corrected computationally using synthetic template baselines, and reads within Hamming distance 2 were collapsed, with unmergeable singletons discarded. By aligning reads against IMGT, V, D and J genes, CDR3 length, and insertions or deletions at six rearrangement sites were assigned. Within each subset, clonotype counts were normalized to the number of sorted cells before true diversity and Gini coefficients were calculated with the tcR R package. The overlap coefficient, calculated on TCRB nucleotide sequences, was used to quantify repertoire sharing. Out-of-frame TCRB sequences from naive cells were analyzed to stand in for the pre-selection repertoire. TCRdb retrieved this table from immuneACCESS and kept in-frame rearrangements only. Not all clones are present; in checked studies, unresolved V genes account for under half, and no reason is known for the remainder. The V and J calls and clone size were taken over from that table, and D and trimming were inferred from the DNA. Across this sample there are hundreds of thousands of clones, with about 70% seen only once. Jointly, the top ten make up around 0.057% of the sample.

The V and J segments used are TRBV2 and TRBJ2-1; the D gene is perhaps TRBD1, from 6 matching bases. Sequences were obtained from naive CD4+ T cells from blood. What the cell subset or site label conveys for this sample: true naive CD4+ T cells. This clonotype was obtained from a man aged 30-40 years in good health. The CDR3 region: CASNLGQNNEQFF. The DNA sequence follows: TGTGCCAGCAACCTAGGACAGAACAATGAGCAGTTCTTC.